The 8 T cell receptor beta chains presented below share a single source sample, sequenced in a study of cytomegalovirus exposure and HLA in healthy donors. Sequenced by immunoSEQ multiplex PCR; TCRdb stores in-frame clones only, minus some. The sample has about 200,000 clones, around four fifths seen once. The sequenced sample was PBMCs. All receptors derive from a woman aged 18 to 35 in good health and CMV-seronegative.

CDR3 amino acids: CASSYSRRGHYNEQFF. CDR3 in DNA: TGTGCCAGCAGTTACTCGAGGAGGGGGCACTACAATGAGCAGTTCTTC. J is TRBJ2-1 and V is TRBV6-5, with a tentative D call TRBD1 (7 bases). The germline gives CDR1 MNHEY, CDR2 SVGAGI. V lost 0 bases and J 3 bases, leaving 12 bases between the germline ends. The CDR3 totals 16 residues.

CDR3 loop: CASSQGRAAEQYF. CDR3 nucleotide sequence: TGCGCCAGCAGCCAGGGCAGGGCCGCCGAGCAGTACTTC. The chain has TRBV4-1 and TRBJ2-7; TRBD1 might be the D (5 bases). Germline V CDR1 and CDR2: MGHRA, YSYEKL. The CDR3 has 13 amino acids. V was shortened by 3 bases and J by 6 bases, with 12 bases between the two germline ends.

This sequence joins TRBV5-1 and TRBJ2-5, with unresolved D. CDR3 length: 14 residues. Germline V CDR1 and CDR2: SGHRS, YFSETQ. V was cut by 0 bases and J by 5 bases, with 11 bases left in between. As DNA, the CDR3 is TGCGCCAGCAGCTTGGTTTGGGATGGGGAGACCCAGTACTTC. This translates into CASSLVWDGETQYF.

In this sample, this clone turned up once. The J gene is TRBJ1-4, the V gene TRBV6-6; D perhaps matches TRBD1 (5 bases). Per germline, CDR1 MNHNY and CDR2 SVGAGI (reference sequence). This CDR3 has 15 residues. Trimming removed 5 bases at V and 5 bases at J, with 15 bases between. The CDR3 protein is CASSRGRGQNEKLFF. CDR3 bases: TGTGCCAGCAGTAGGGGACGGGGTCAAAATGAAAAACTGTTTTTT.

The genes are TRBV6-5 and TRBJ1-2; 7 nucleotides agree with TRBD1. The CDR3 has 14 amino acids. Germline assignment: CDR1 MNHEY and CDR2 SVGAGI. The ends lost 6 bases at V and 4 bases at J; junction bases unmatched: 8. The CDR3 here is CASRRTGSAYGYTF. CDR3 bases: TGTGCCAGCAGACGGACAGGCTCCGCCTATGGCTACACCTTC.

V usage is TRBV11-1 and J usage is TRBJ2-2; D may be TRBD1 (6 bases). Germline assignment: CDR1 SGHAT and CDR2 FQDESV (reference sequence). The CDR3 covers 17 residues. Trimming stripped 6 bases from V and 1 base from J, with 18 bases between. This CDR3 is CASRWGSTGLNTGELFF. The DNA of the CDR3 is TGTGCCAGCAGATGGGGTTCGACAGGTTTGAACACCGGGGAGCTGTTTTTT.

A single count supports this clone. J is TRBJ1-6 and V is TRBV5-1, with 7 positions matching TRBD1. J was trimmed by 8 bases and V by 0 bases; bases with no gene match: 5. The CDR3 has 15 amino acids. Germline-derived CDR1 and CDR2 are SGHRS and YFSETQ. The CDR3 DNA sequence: TGCGCCAGCAGCTTGGTTGGACAGGCGGATTCACCCCTCCACTTT. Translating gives CASSLVGQADSPLHF.

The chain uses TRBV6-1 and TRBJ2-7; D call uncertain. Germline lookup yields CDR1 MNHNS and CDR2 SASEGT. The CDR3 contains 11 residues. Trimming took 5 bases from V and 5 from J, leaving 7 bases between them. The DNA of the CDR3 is TGTGCCAGCAGTTACGGACACGAGCAGTACTTC. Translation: CASSYGHEQYF.